The following is a T cell receptor (beta chain) sequence with its context. Its antigen is as yet unknown. These data come from a study of radiation and T cells in renal cell carcinoma. Study-wide results and limits: From baseline, blood top tumor clonotypes peaked at 2 weeks post-radiation.

Trimming removed 1 base from V and 4 bases from J, with 11 bases in between. The germline V gene encodes CDR1 SGHTA and CDR2 FQGTGA. The CDR3 spans 15 residues. Stated time point: baseline pretreatment blood. Regarding treatment: 15 Gy SBRT to primary tumor, nephrectomy 4 weeks later. Blood was sampled at baseline, 2 weeks and 4 weeks after SBRT. The patient's renal cell carcinoma had clear cell pathology. Profiled with immunoSEQ multiplex PCR; TCRdb holds only in-frame clones, not every one. The sample has 85,000 to 100,000 clones; about 88% are singletons. Sequenced material: blood, taken from a patient whose treatment included radiotherapy and nephrectomy. The TCR comes from a man aged 45-65 years with renal cell carcinoma. The J gene is TRBJ1-3, the V gene TRBV7-3; the D is unclear. The CDR3 DNA reads as TGTGCCAGCAGCTTAAGCCCGATCGGGGGAAACACCATATATTTT. This codes for CASSLSPIGGNTIYF. The full variable domain, rest sourced from reference TRBV7-3 and TRBJ1-3, is GAGVSQTPSNKVTEKGKYVELRCDPISGHTALYWYRQSLGQGPEFLIYFQGTGAADDSGLPNDRFFAVRPEGSVSTLKIQRTERGDSAVYLCASSLSPIGGNTIYFGEGSWLTVV.